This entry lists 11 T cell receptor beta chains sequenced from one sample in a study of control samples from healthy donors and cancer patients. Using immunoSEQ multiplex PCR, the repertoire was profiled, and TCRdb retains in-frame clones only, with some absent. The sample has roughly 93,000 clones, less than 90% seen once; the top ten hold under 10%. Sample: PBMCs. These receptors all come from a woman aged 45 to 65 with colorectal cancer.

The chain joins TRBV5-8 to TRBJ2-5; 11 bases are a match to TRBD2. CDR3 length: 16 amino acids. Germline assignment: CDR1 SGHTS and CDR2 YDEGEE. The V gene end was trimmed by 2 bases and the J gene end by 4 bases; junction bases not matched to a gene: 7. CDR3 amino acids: CASSFGSGGAVETQYF. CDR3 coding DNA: TGTGCCAGCAGCTTTGGTAGCGGGGGGGCCGTAGAGACCCAGTACTTC.

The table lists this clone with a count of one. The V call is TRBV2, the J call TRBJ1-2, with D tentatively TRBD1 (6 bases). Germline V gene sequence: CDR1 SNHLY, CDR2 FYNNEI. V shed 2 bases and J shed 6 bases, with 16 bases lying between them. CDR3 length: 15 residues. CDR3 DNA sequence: TGTGCCAGCAGTGAATCCCCTACAGGGAAACATGGCTACACCTTC. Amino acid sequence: CASSESPTGKHGYTF.

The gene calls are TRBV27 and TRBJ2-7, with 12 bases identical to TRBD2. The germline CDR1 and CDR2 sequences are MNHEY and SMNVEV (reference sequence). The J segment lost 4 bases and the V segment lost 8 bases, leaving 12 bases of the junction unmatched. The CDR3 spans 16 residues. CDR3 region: CASRSSGGEKLYEQYV. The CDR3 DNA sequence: TGTGCCAGCCGCTCTAGCGGGGGGGAAAAACTATACGAGCAGTACGTC.

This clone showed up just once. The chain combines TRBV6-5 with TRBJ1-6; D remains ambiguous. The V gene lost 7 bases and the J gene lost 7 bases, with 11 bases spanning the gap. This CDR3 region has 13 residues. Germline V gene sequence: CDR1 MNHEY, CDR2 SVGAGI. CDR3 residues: CASTLDRNSPLHF. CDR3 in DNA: TGTGCCAGCACTTTAGACCGAAATTCACCCCTCCACTTT.

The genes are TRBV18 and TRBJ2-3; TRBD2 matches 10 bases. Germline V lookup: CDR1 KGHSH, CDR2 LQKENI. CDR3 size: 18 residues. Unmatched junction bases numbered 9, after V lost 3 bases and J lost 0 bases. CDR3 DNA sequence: TGTGCCAGCTCACCCAGCGGGGGGGCCCTGAGTAGCACAGATACGCAGTATTTT. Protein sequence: CASSPSGGALSSTDTQYF.

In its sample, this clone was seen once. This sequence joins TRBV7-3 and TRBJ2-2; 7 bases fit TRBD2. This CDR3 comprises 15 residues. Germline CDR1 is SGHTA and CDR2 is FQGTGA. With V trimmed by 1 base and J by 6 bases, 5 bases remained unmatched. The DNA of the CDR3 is TGTGCCAGCAGCTTAAATCCAGCGGGGTCCGGGGAGCTGTTTTTT. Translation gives CASSLNPAGSGELFF. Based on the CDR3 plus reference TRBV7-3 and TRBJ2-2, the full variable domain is GAGVSQTPSNKVTEKGKYVELRCDPISGHTALYWYRQSLGQGPEFLIYFQGTGAADDSGLPNDRFFAVRPEGSVSTLKIQRTERGDSAVYLCASSLNPAGSGELFFGEGSRLTVL.

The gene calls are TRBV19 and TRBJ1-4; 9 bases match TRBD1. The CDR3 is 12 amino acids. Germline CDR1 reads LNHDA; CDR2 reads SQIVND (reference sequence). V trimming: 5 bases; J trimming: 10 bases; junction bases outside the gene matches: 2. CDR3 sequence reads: CASSATGGKLFF. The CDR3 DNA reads TGTGCCAGTAGTGCGACAGGGGGAAAACTGTTTTTT.

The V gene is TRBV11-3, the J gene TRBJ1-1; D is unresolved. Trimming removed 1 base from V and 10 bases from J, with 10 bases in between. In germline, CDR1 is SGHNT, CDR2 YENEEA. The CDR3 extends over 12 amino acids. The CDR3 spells CASSLGSGRAFF. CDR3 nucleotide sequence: TGTGCCAGCAGCTTAGGGTCCGGGCGAGCTTTCTTT.

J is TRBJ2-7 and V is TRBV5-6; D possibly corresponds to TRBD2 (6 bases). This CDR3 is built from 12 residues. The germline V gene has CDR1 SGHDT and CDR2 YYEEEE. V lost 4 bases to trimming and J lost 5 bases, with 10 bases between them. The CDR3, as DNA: TGTGCCAGCAGCCCCGGGAGCAACGAGCAGTACGTC. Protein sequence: CASSPGSNEQYV.

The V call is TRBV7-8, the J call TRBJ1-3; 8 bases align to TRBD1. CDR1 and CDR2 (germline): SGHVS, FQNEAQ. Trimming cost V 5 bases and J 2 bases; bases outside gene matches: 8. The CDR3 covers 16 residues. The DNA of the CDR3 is TGTGCCAGCAGCATAGGACAGGGTGAGGCTGGAAACACCATATATTTT. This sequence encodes CASSIGQGEAGNTIYF.

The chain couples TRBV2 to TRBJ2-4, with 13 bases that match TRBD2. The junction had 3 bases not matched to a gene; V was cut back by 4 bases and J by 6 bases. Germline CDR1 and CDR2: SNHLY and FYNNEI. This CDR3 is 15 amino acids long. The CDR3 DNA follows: TGTGCCAGCAGTGGGACTAGCGGGGGATTAAACATTCAGTACTTC. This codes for CASSGTSGGLNIQYF.